The present T cell receptor beta chain was sequenced within a study of a mutant IDH1 vaccine in newly diagnosed glioma. Overall study: Vaccination began 4-6 weeks post radiotherapy alone, or with temozolomide cycles. Treated patients, averaging 40.4 years, were approximately 60% male and roughly 40% female.

Produced via immunoSEQ multiplex PCR; TCRdb's table is partial and in-frame only. The table lists tens of thousands of clones, 81% of them singletons. As to this clone: Its specificity is not known.

The time point denotes: week 35, safety follow-up. The study gave 300 ug of mutant IDH1 20-mer peptide per vaccine dose, with topical imiquimod. Donor tumors were new WHO grade 3 or 4 IDH1-mutant, ATRX-lost astrocytomas. Germline trimming cut 6 bases from V and 2 bases from J; bases unmatched to any gene: 4. Germline CDR1 reads MNHEY; CDR2 reads SVGAGI. This CDR3 is 13 amino acids long. The sample consisted of PBMCs, taken from a glioma patient whose treatment included an IDH1 peptide vaccine. The sequence came from a man in his forties with glioma. The chain has TRBV6-5 and TRBJ2-7; 7 bases are shared with TRBD1. The chain's CDR3 is CASRRGLTYEQYF. The CDR3 bases are TGTGCCAGCAGGAGGGGGCTTACCTACGAGCAGTACTTC.